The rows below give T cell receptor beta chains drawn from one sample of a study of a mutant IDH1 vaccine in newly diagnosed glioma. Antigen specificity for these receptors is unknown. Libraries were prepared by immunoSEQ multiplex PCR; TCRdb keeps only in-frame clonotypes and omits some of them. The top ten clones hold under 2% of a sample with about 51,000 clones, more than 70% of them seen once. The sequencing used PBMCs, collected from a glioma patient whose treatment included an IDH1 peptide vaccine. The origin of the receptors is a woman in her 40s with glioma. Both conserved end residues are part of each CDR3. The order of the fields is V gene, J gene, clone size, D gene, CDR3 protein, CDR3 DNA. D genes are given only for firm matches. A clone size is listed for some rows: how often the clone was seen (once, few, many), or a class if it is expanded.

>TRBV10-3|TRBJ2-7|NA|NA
CAIRQGPYEQYF
TGTGCCATCAGGCAGGGCCCCTACGAGCAGTACTTC
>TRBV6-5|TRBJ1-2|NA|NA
CAISGAPNYGYTF
TGTGCCATCAGCGGGGCCCCTAACTATGGCTACACCTTC
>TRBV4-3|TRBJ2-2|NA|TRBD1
CASSQPPAGGVTGELFF
TGCGCCAGCAGCCAACCCCCGGCAGGGGGCGTCACCGGGGAGCTGTTTTTT
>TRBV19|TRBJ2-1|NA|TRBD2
CASSILAGVSYNEQFF
TGTGCCAGTAGTATATTAGCGGGGGTTTCCTACAATGAGCAGTTCTTC
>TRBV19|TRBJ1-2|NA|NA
CASRAGVDYGYTF
TGTGCCAGTAGAGCAGGGGTCGACTATGGCTACACCTTC
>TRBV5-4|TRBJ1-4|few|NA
CASSLLGEKLFF
TGTGCCAGCAGCTTGTTAGGAGAAAAACTGTTTTTT
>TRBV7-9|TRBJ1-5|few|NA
CASSLERDSNQPQHF
TGTGCCAGCAGCTTAGAACGGGACAGCAATCAGCCCCAGCATTTT
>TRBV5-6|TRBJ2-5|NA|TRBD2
CASSLVSLAGVWRETQYF
TGTGCCAGCAGCTTGGTATCTCTAGCGGGGGTCTGGCGAGAGACCCAGTACTTC
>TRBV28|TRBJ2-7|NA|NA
CASSEASPPPYEQYF
TGTGCCAGCAGCGAGGCCTCCCCACCCCCCTACGAGCAGTACTTC
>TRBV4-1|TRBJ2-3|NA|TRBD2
CASSQEKAGVPGKDTQYF
TGCGCCAGCAGCCAAGAGAAGGCGGGGGTCCCCGGGAAGGATACGCAGTATTTT